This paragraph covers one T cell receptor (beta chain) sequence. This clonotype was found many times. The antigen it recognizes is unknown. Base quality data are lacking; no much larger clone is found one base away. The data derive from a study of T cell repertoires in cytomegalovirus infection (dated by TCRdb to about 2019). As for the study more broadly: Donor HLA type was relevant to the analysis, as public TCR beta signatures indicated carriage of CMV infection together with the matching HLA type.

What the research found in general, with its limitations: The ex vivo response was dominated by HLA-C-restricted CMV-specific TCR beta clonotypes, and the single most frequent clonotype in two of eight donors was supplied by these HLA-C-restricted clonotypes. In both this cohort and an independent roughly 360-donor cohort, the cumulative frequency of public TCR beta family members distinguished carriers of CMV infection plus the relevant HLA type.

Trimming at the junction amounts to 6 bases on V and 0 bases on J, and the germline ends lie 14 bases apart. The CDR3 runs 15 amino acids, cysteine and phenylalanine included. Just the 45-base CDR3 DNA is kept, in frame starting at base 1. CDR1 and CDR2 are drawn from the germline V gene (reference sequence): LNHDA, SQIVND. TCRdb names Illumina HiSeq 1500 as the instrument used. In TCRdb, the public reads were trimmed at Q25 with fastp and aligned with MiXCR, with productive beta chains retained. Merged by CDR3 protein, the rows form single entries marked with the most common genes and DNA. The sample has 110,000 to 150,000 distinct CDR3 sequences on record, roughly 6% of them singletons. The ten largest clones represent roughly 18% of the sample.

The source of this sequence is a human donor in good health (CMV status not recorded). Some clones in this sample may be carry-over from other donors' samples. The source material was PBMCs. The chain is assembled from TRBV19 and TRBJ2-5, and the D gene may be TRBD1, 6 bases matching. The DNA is TGTGCCAGTAGCACGTCTACAGGGTACCAAGAGACCCAGTACTTC. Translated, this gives CASSTSTGYQETQYF.